These T cell receptor beta chains were read from a single sample in a study of blood T cells in healthy people across ages. A single record per CDR3 protein comes from TCRdb applying MiXCR to the 5' RACE reads. Of fewer than 700,000 distinct CDR3 sequences in the sample, 40% to 45% were seen once. Input material: blood. The source of these receptors is a man older than 75 in good health. CDR3s include the opening cysteine and the closing phenylalanine or tryptophan. A D gene is named only where the DNA matches it firmly. Rows may omit the clone size; those that give it use once, few, many or a size class.

>TRBV21-1|few|-|TRBJ2-7
CASSSLGDRRSYEQYF
TGTGCCAGCAGCTCCTTGGGGGACAGGCGTTCCTACGAGCAGTACTTC
>TRBV27|few|-|TRBJ1-1
CASSLRYLGNTEAFF
TGTGCCAGCAGTTTGAGATACCTGGGCAACACTGAAGCTTTCTTT
>TRBV7-8|-|-|TRBJ2-7
CASSLARLLASYEQYF
TGTGCCAGCAGCTTAGCTAGACTCTTAGCATCCTACGAGCAGTACTTC
>TRBV6-4|-|-|TRBJ1-5
CASSFELNQPQHF
TGTGCCAGCAGCTTCGAATTAAATCAGCCCCAGCATTTT
>TRBV28|few|-|TRBJ2-7
CASSSFPRDRSYEQYF
TGTGCCAGCAGTTCCTTCCCCCGGGACCGCTCCTACGAGCAGTACTTC
>TRBV5-1|few|-|TRBJ2-1
CASRATTNSYNEQFF
TGCGCCAGCAGGGCCACTACTAACTCCTACAATGAGCAGTTCTTC
>TRBV27|-|TRBD2|TRBJ2-7
CASTKESGAYEQYF
TGTGCCAGCACCAAGGAGAGCGGGGCCTACGAGCAGTACTTC
>TRBV4-2|-|TRBD2|TRBJ2-5
CASSQVERGGQETQYF
TGTGCCAGCAGCCAAGTCGAACGGGGGGGTCAAGAGACCCAGTACTTC
>TRBV4-2|-|TRBD2|TRBJ2-1
CASSQAGTSVREQFF
TGTGCCAGCAGCCAGGCCGGGACTAGCGTAAGAGAGCAGTTCTTC
>TRBV7-8|-|TRBD1|TRBJ2-3
CASSLGTGGRDTQYF
TGTGCCAGCAGCTTAGGGACAGGGGGGAGAGATACGCAGTATTTT
>TRBV20-1|-|TRBD2|TRBJ2-3
CSTGDFRTSGSTDTQYF
TGCAGTACTGGAGATTTTAGGACTAGCGGTAGCACAGATACGCAGTATTTT
>TRBV9|many|-|TRBJ1-1
CASSTGQNTEAFF
TGTGCCAGCAGCACCGGACAGAACACTGAAGCTTTCTTT
>TRBV18|once|-|TRBJ2-7
CASSPLDREGYEQYF
TGTGCCAGCTCACCTCTGGACAGGGAGGGTTACGAGCAGTACTTC
>TRBV20-1|-|TRBD1|TRBJ2-7
CSATPEQGVYEQYF
TGCAGTGCCACGCCCGAACAGGGGGTCTACGAGCAGTACTTC
>TRBV6-6|few|-|TRBJ1-2
CASSLDQRGYGYTF
TGTGCCAGCAGCCTCGACCAGCGGGGCTATGGCTACACCTTC
>TRBV11-2|once|TRBD1|TRBJ2-7
CASSLDRGTFYEQYF
TGTGCCAGCAGCCTGGACAGGGGGACCTTCTACGAGCAGTACTTC
>TRBV20-1|-|-|TRBJ1-2
CSARDQGRGELYGYTF
TGCAGTGCTAGAGATCAGGGCAGGGGTGAACTCTATGGCTACACCTTC
>TRBV5-5|-|-|TRBJ1-4
CASTPPVGLGGEKLFF
TGTGCCAGCACTCCCCCGGTGGGACTTGGAGGTGAAAAACTGTTTTTT